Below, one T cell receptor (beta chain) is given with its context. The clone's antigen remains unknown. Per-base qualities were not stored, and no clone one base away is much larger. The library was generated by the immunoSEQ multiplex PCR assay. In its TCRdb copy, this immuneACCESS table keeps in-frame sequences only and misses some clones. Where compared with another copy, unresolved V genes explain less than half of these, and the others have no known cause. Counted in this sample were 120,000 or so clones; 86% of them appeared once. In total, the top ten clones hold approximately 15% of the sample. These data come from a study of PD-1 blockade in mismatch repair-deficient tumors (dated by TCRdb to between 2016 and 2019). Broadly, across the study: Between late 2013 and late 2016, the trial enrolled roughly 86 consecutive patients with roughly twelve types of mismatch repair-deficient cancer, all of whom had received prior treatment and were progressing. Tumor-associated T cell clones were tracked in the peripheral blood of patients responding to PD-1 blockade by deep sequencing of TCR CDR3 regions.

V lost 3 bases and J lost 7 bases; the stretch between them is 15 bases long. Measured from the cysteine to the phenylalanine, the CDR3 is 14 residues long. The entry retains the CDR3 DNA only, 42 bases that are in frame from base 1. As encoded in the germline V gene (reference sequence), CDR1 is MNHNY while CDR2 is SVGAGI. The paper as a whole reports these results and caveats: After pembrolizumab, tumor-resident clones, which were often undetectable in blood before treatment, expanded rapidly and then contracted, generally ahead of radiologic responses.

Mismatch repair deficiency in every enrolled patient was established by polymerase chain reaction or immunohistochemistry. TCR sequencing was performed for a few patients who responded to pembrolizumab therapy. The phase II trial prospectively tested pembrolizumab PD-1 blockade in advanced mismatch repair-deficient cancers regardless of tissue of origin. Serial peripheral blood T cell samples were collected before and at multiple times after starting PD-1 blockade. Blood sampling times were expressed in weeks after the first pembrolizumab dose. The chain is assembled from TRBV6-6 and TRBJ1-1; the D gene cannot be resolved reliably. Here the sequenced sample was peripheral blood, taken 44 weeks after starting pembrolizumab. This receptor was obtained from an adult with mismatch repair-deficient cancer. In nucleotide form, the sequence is TGTGCCAGCAGTTATCTCAAGCCCGACGGTGAAGCTTTCTTT. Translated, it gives CASSYLKPDGEAFF.